Following are 31 T cell receptor beta chains from one sample sequenced in a study of cytomegalovirus exposure and HLA in healthy donors. Primers: 60 Vbeta forward and 13 Jbeta reverse. TCRdb keeps only in-frame clones here, not all; method: immunoSEQ multiplex PCR. The sample consists of approximately 100,000 clones, approximately 81% of them appearing once. The sequencing input was PBMCs. Source of these receptors: a male donor in good health and CMV-seropositive.

This clone was seen just once. V usage is TRBV6-5 and J usage is TRBJ1-5, with D possibly matching TRBD1 (6 bases). The CDR3 loop spans 13 amino acids. V gave up 10 bases and J gave up 1 base, with 11 bases separating them. Germline CDR1 MNHEY, CDR2 SVGAGI. CDR3 amino acids: CATQGTSNQPQHF. The CDR3, as DNA: TGTGCCACACAGGGAACCAGCAATCAGCCCCAGCATTTT.

The V and J genes are TRBV2 and TRBJ2-1, with D perhaps matching TRBD1 (5 bases). The CDR3 runs 13 residues. The germline V gene encodes CDR1 SNHLY and CDR2 FYNNEI. Here the CDR3 reads CVHARVSTNEQFF. Here the CDR3 DNA reads TGTGTCCACGCCAGGGTCTCTACGAATGAGCAGTTCTTC. The full variable domain, its missing parts supplied by reference TRBV2 and TRBJ2-1, is EPEVTQTPSHQVTQMGQEVILRCVPISNHLYFYWYRQILGQKVEFLVSFYNNEISEKSEIFDDQFSVERPDGSNFTLKIRSTKLEDSAMYFCVHARVSTNEQFFGPGTRLTVL.

The chain employs TRBV9 and TRBJ2-5; the match to TRBD2 covers 10 bases. This CDR3 has 15 residues. The ends lost 4 bases at V and 4 bases at J; junction bases unmatched: 7. Germline assignment: CDR1 SGDLS and CDR2 YYNGEE. CDR3 bases: TGTGCCAGCAGCCCGGGGACTAGCGATAGAGAGACCCAGTACTTC. This sequence encodes CASSPGTSDRETQYF.

The V call is TRBV6-5, the J call TRBJ1-2, with 7 bases lining up with TRBD1. This CDR3 is built from 11 residues. The germline V gene encodes CDR1 MNHEY and CDR2 SVGAGI. Trimming cost V 4 bases and J 7 bases; bases outside gene matches: 0. The CDR3: CASSSGGGYTF. CDR3 nucleotide sequence: TGTGCCAGCAGTTCAGGGGGTGGCTACACCTTC.

This chain joins TRBV7-9 and TRBJ1-3; TRBD1 is a possible D gene (5 bases). Looked up from germline, CDR1 is SEHNR and CDR2 is FQNEAQ (reference sequence). The CDR3 contains 15 residues. V shed 5 bases and J shed 3 bases, with 14 bases lying between them. CDR3 nucleotide sequence: TGTGCCAGCAGCATCCCTGGGGCAAGTGGAAACACCATATATTTT. This sequence encodes CASSIPGASGNTIYF.

The rearrangement links TRBV5-1 to TRBJ2-3; D is unclear. V lost 0 bases and J lost 4, with 9 bases in between. Germline CDR1 is SGHRS and CDR2 is YFSETQ. This CDR3 contains 14 residues. CDR3 loop: CASSLVREADTQYF. The CDR3 bases are TGCGCCAGCAGCTTGGTTCGAGAGGCAGATACGCAGTATTTT.

The chain joins TRBV4-3 to TRBJ2-1; 11 bases align to TRBD2. After removal of 1 base from V and 8 bases from J, the junction contained 4 bases not matched to a gene. From germline, CDR1 is LGHNA and CDR2 YSLEER. The length of the CDR3 is 15 residues. The CDR3 is CASSQVAGGPHEQFF. The CDR3 DNA sequence: TGCGCCAGCAGCCAAGTAGCGGGGGGGCCCCATGAGCAGTTCTTC.

The gene calls are TRBV5-1 and TRBJ2-2, with 9 nucleotides matching TRBD1. The V segment lost 3 bases and the J segment 4 bases; nucleotides outside the gene matches: 4. The germline V gene encodes CDR1 SGHRS and CDR2 YFSETQ. CDR3 length: 15 residues. The CDR3 region has the DNA TGCGCCAGCAGCTGGGGACAGGGCACCACCGGGGAGCTGTTTTTT. The encoded protein is CASSWGQGTTGELFF.

The gene calls are TRBV29-1 and TRBJ1-2, with 8 bases that match TRBD1. The junction had 3 bases not matched to a gene; V was cut back by 6 bases and J by 3 bases. CDR3 size: 12 residues. Germline V gene sequence: CDR1 SQVTM, CDR2 ANQGSEA. The CDR3 loop is CSVDRVHYGYTF. CDR3 nucleotides: TGCAGCGTGGACAGGGTACACTATGGCTACACCTTC.

This chain connects TRBV7-3 to TRBJ2-1, with no clear D. V gave up 1 base and J gave up 6 bases, with 16 bases separating them. CDR3 length equals 16 residues. CDR1 and CDR2 (germline): SGHTA, FQGTGA. The CDR3 DNA is TGTGCCAGCAGCTTAAGTGTGAATCTTGGGCGCAATGAGCAGTTCTTC. This encodes CASSLSVNLGRNEQFF.

DNA for the CDR3: TGTGCCAGTCACCGGGATACTGGAAACACCATATATTTT. Translation gives CASHRDTGNTIYF. The V gene is TRBV19, the J gene TRBJ1-3, with D uncertain. The V gene lost 8 bases and the J gene lost 2 bases, with 10 bases spanning the gap. Germline-derived CDR1 and CDR2 are LNHDA and SQIVND (reference sequence). The CDR3 length is 13 residues.

This rearrangement joins TRBV4-3 to TRBJ1-2, with D possibly matching TRBD1 (6 bases). Germline CDR1 is LGHNA and CDR2 is YSLEER. Trimming pared 2 bases from V and 3 bases from J, leaving 10 bases between. The CDR3 is 14 residues long. This chain's CDR3 is CASSQTGWDYGYTF. Written as DNA, the CDR3 is TGCGCCAGCAGCCAAACAGGGTGGGACTATGGCTACACCTTC.

This sequence joins TRBV30 and TRBJ1-2; D perhaps matches TRBD1 (5 bases). Trimming shortened V by 8 bases and J by 4 bases, and 17 bases separated the two germline ends. Germline-derived CDR1 and CDR2 are GTSNPN and SVGIG (reference sequence). CDR3 size: 13 residues. Written as DNA, the CDR3 is TGTGCCGGGATGGCAGGGCGCCTCTATGGCTACACCTTC. Residues: CAGMAGRLYGYTF.

The chain recombines TRBV5-1 with TRBJ2-5; 11 bases match TRBD2. V was clipped by 5 bases and J by 5 bases; unmatched bases: 5. The CDR3 consists of 14 residues. Germline V gene data show CDR1 as SGHRS and CDR2 as YFSETQ. The CDR3 loop is CASRVASGGETQYF. The CDR3 DNA reads as TGCGCCAGCAGGGTCGCTAGCGGGGGGGAGACCCAGTACTTC.

This chain uses TRBV27 with TRBJ2-2, with TRBD2 identical over 10 bases. V shed 11 bases, J shed 7 bases, and the junction held 13 bases outside the gene matches. Germline CDR1 reads MNHEY; CDR2 reads SMNVEV (reference sequence). This CDR3 has 15 residues. The CDR3 reads CASAGGATRRGELFF. The CDR3 DNA reads TGTGCCTCAGCGGGGGGGGCAACACGCCGCGGGGAGCTGTTTTTT.

The V and J genes are TRBV7-8 and TRBJ2-5; 7 nucleotides match TRBD2. V was pared by 3 bases and J by 5 bases, with 3 bases of the junction left unmatched. Germline values: CDR1 SGHVS, CDR2 FQNEAQ. The CDR3 contains 13 residues. The CDR3 nucleotides are TGTGCCAGCAGCTTGAGCGGGGCGGAGACCCAGTACTTC. Protein product: CASSLSGAETQYF.

This rearrangement joins TRBV30 to TRBJ1-2, with unresolved D. The CDR3 has 13 amino acids. The V and J ends lost 2 bases and 0 bases respectively, with 7 bases between them. Germline V lookup: CDR1 GTSNPN, CDR2 SVGIG (reference sequence). DNA of the CDR3: TGTGCCTGGAGTTTCCAGTCTAACTATGGCTACACCTTC. This gives the protein CAWSFQSNYGYTF.

This sequence joins TRBV11-3 and TRBJ1-1; maybe TRBD1 (5 bases). Germline loops: CDR1 SGHNT, CDR2 YENEEA. The CDR3 is made up of 14 amino acids. The V gene lost 5 bases and the J gene lost 4 bases, with 14 bases spanning the gap. This CDR3 reads CASSTRQPRTEAFF. CDR3 DNA: TGTGCCAGCAGCACCCGACAGCCCCGCACTGAAGCTTTCTTT.

This clone was counted between two and nine times. The rearrangement links TRBV5-1 to TRBJ1-6, with 8 nucleotides matching TRBD1. V gave up 3 bases and J gave up 12 bases; unmatched junction bases: 8. This CDR3 contains 14 residues. CDR1 SGHRS and CDR2 YFSETQ come from the germline V gene. The CDR3 sequence: CASSWSGQAEPLHF. CDR3 nucleotides: TGCGCCAGCAGCTGGTCGGGACAGGCGGAACCCCTCCACTTT.

The V call is TRBV5-1, the J call TRBJ2-1; possibly TRBD2 for D (6 bases). V shed 4 bases and J shed 2 bases, with 22 bases lying between them. Germline V gene data show CDR1 as SGHRS and CDR2 as YFSETQ. The CDR3 spans 18 residues. The CDR3 bases are TGCGCCAGCAGCACGGACCCTGTTCGGCGGGGAGCCTACAATGAGCAGTTCTTC. Protein sequence: CASSTDPVRRGAYNEQFF. Variable domain in full (rest from reference TRBV5-1 and TRBJ2-1): KAGVTQTPRYLIKTRGQQVTLSCSPISGHRSVSWYQQTPGQGLQFLFEYFSETQRNKGNFPGRFSGRQFSNSRSEMNVSTLELGDSALYLCASSTDPVRRGAYNEQFFGPGTRLTVL.

This clone occurred a few times. The V gene is TRBV7-9, the J gene TRBJ1-2, with D possibly being TRBD1 (5 bases). The CDR3 runs to 14 residues. Germline loops: CDR1 SEHNR, CDR2 FQNEAQ (reference sequence). V lost 5 bases and J lost 8, with 18 bases in between. CDR3 in DNA: TGTGCCAGCAGCCTTCGATCAGGGAAGGGAGGCTACACCTTC. This sequence encodes CASSLRSGKGGYTF.

This clone was seen only a few times. The chain couples TRBV25-1 to TRBJ1-4; no reliable D call. The CDR3 contains 14 residues. Trimming pared 3 bases from V and 0 bases from J, leaving 5 bases between. Germline assignment: CDR1 MGHDK and CDR2 SYGVNS. The CDR3 DNA sequence: TGTGCCAGCAGTGATACAGCAACTAATGAAAAACTGTTTTTT. Its protein product is CASSDTATNEKLFF.

This clone appeared a few times. The chain couples TRBV6-5 to TRBJ1-2, with TRBD1 identical over 12 bases. After removal of 2 bases from V and 8 bases from J, the junction contained 6 bases not matched to a gene. The CDR3 loop spans 15 amino acids. CDR1 is MNHEY, CDR2 SVGAGI, per germline. The CDR3 coding sequence is TGTGCCAGCAGTTACCTGGGACAGGGGGCTAAGGGCTACACCTTC. This encodes CASSYLGQGAKGYTF.

The chain joins TRBV5-8 to TRBJ2-7; no clear D gene. The CDR3 loop spans 11 amino acids. Trimming took 7 bases from V and 3 from J, leaving 8 bases between them. The V gene's germline CDR1 is SGHTS and CDR2 YDEGEE. CDR3: CASGLLYEQYF. CDR3 nucleotides: TGTGCCAGCGGCCTCCTCTACGAGCAGTACTTC.

The V call is TRBV9, the J call TRBJ1-1; D call uncertain. Per germline, CDR1 SGDLS and CDR2 YYNGEE. Trimming stripped 0 bases from V and 5 bases from J, with 11 bases between. There are 14 residues in the CDR3. The CDR3 DNA reads as TGTGCCAGCAGCGTAGGCCCGGGAGGGACTGAAGCTTTCTTT. Its translation is CASSVGPGGTEAFF.

The chain uses TRBV6-1 and TRBJ2-2; weak D call: TRBD2 (6 bases). Trimming took 6 bases from V and 3 from J, leaving 11 bases between them. Germline CDR1 MNHNS, CDR2 SASEGT. CDR3 length: 14 residues. The CDR3 DNA is TGTGCCAGCAGACGGGGACTTGACACCGGGGAGCTGTTTTTT. This translates into CASRRGLDTGELFF.

This clone was detected a few times. This chain links TRBV7-7 with TRBJ2-3, with 7 bases lining up with TRBD2. The CDR3 spans 16 residues. Trimming cost V 5 bases and J 3 bases; bases outside gene matches: 11. Germline CDR1 reads SSHAT; CDR2 reads FNYEAQ (reference sequence). As DNA, the CDR3 is TGTGCCAGCAGCCCTACTACTAGCGTTGGGACAGATACGCAGTATTTT. It is translated as CASSPTTSVGTDTQYF.

This clone was observed once. The same CDR3 can be traced to other DNA sequences in this sample. As DNA, the CDR3 is TGTGCCAGCAGCTCCTTGGGGGCCGGAGAATCGCGGCCCCAGCATTTT. As protein: CASSSLGAGESRPQHF. The chain recombines TRBV5-8 with TRBJ1-5; D is perhaps TRBD1 (6 bases). The germline gives CDR1 SGHTS, CDR2 YDEGEE. The CDR3 spans 16 residues. V lost 3 bases and J lost 9, with 22 bases in between.

V gene TRBV7-6 combines with J gene TRBJ2-5, with 7 nucleotides matching TRBD1. Germline V lookup: CDR1 SGHVS, CDR2 FNYEAQ. The J segment lost 2 bases and the V segment lost 5 bases, leaving 5 bases of the junction unmatched. The length of the CDR3 is 14 residues. The CDR3 here is CASSRTGIQETQYF. CDR3 DNA sequence: TGTGCCAGCAGCCGGACAGGTATACAAGAGACCCAGTACTTC.

This clone has only one observation. This sequence joins TRBV6-6 and TRBJ2-7; 7 nucleotides line up with TRBD2. Looked up from germline, CDR1 is MNHNY and CDR2 is SVGAGI (reference sequence). With 8 bases clipped from V and 4 bases from J, the junction kept 8 bases outside the gene matches. CDR3 length: 13 amino acids. DNA of the CDR3: TGTGCCAGCGGGAGGGTCGACAGTTACGAGCAGTACTTC. Translating gives CASGRVDSYEQYF.

This clone was seen more than once but under ten times. The chain combines TRBV4-3 with TRBJ2-1; TRBD2 aligns across 9 bases. Per germline, CDR1 LGHNA and CDR2 YSLEER. With 5 bases clipped from V and 3 bases from J, the junction kept 2 bases outside the gene matches. The CDR3 loop spans 14 amino acids. The CDR3 sequence is CASSNSGGYNEQFF. The CDR3 DNA reads TGCGCCAGCAGCAATAGCGGGGGCTACAATGAGCAGTTCTTC.